The subject of this entry is one TCR beta chain. The antigen it binds to is not known. No much larger clonotype is one base removed from it; base qualities were not supplied. V drops 2 bases and J drops 3 bases, leaving 11 bases in between. The CDR3, from cysteine to phenylalanine, totals 14 residues. The sequence is cut down to CDR3 DNA, 42 bases in frame from base 1. Looking up the germline V gene yields CDR1 SGHAT and CDR2 FQNNGV. The time point label corresponds to: about 28 days (+/-7) after the second vaccine dose. Because spike-specific TCR depth and breadth did not differ between the two schedules, AZD1222 recipients who got a second dose at roughly 4 weeks were pooled with those who got a second dose at roughly 12 weeks. Samples from vaccinated people were obtained from the UK trials COV001 and COV002, which included a single-blind randomized controlled phase 2/3 trial of AZD1222 (ChAdOx1 nCoV-19) in healthy adults. For TCRbeta chain sequencing, PBMC samples were collected from trial participants at day 0 and at day 28 after the second dose.

The source of the sample is a study of T cell responses to AZD1222 COVID-19 vaccine (dated by TCRdb to about 2021). In the study overall: TCR sequencing was performed for about 250 trial participants, of whom about 200 were given two doses of AZD1222 and approximately 26 were given two doses of MenACWY control vaccine. Trial participants were enrolled by age into subgroups of 18-55, 56-69 and 70-plus years, and around 140, 26 and 57 TCR-sequenced participants, respectively, were included in these subgroups. General study outcomes and caveats: Conclusions about previously exposed vaccinees are limited because only six or seven AZD1222 recipients were SARS-CoV-2 seropositive at baseline. No day 14 peak-response samples were available, so repertoires were characterized only after the peak T cell response. After two AZD1222 doses, both the breadth and the depth of spike-specific TCRs were significantly higher than at day 0 and than in MenACWY recipients. Epitopes outside the regions mutated in the B.1.351 and B.1.1.7 variants were reportedly recognized by nearly half of the unique spike-specific TCRs. Most participants were white British and females outnumbered males, and the authors suggested that clonal diversity may have been underestimated. In the small 56-69-year group, the increase in depth fell short of significance, most likely because of low power. The vaccine-associated CD4 TCRs covered the entire spike protein, and the dominant responses fell in regions 160-218 and 743-854.

The CDR3 regions of human TCRbeta chains were analyzed by immunosequencing. As for how the authors treated the data: Repertoire TCRs were matched against a reference library of SARS-CoV-2-specific TCRs generated with the MIRA antigen-specificity platform. Breadth was defined as the fraction of unique TCRs that were SARS-CoV-2-associated. Depth was defined as the fraction of total T cells that were SARS-CoV-2-associated. Using the MIRA data, every spike-specific TCR was mapped to the spike region that the TCR reacted to and assigned to either a CD4 or a CD8 class. Log10-transformed breadth and depth values were compared by one-way ANOVA with Sidak's multiple comparisons tests. TCRdb mirrors the immuneACCESS table, restricted to in-frame sequences. Some clones are absent from its copies; in checked studies, under half trace to an unresolved V gene, and the reason for the others is unknown. That table furnishes V, J and clone size, whereas the DNA furnished D and trimming. The sample table records approximately 150,000 clones; roughly 92% of these occur just once. The top ten hold about 4% of the sample.

Sequencing used peripheral blood, obtained 28 days after the second AZD1222 dose. The sequence is built from TRBV11-2 and TRBJ2-7; the D segment could be TRBD1, given 6 matching bases. This clonotype originated in an adult who received the AZD1222 COVID-19 vaccine. The CDR3 region: CASSLLRDNYEQYF. The sequenced DNA is TGTGCCAGCAGCTTACTCAGGGACAACTACGAGCAGTACTTC.